This T cell receptor (beta chain) was observed in a study of CD8 T cells in Susac syndrome. V lost 3 bases, J lost 0 bases, and 6 bases stayed unmatched. CDR3 length: 16 amino acids. Germline CDR1 reads SGHTA; CDR2 reads FQGNSA. An input of about 0.45 to 1 ug of RNA was subjected to reverse transcription using random hexamers. One entry per CDR3 protein, called by TCRdb with MiXCR from the immunoSEQ multiplex PCR reads. This table holds 150,000 to 200,000 distinct CDR3 sequences, roughly 94% found once. This TCR came from a human donor with multiple sclerosis. The source material was CD4+ T cells from PBMCs. V and J are TRBV7-2 and TRBJ1-2; 8 nucleotides match TRBD1. In DNA, the CDR3 is TGTGCCAGCAGCTTCGGACAGGGAGGCGCTAACTATGGCTACACCTTC. It translates to CASSFGQGGANYGYTF.